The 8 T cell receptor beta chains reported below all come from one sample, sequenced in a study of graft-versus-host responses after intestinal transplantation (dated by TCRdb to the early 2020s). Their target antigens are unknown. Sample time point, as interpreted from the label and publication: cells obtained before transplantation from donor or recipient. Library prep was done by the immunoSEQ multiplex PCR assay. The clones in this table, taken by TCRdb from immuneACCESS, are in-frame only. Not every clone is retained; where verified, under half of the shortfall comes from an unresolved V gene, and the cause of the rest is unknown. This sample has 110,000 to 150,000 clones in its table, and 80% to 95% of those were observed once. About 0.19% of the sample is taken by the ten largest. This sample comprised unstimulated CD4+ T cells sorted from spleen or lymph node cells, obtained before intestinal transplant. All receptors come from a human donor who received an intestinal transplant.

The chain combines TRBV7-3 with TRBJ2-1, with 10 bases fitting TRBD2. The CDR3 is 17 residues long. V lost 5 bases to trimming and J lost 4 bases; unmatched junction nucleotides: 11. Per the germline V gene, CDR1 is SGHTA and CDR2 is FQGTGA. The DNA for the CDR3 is TGTGCCAGCAGCCCTAGACGGACTAGCGGACTATACAATGAGCAGTTCTTC. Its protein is CASSPRRTSGLYNEQFF.

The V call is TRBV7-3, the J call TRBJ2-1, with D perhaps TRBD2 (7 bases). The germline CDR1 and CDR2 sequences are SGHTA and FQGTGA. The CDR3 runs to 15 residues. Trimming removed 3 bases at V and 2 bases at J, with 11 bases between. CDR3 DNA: TGTGCCAGCAGCTTTAGGGGGGGCGCCTACAATGAGCAGTTCTTC. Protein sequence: CASSFRGGAYNEQFF. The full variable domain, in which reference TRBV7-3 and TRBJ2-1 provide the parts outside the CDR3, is GAGVSQTPSNKVTEKGKYVELRCDPISGHTALYWYRQSLGQGPEFLIYFQGTGAADDSGLPNDRFFAVRPEGSVSTLKIQRTERGDSAVYLCASSFRGGAYNEQFFGPGTRLTVL.

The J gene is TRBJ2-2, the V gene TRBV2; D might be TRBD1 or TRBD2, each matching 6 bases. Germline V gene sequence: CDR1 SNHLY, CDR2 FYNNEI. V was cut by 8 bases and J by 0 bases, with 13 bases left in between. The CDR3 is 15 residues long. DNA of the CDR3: TGTGCCAGCTCCTGGGGGGCGGCGAACACCGGGGAGCTGTTTTTT. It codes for CASSWGAANTGELFF.

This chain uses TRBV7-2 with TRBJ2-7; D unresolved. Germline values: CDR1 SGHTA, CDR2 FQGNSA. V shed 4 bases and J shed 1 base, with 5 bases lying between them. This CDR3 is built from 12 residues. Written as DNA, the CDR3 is TGTGCCAGCAGCTCCTTATCCTACGAGCAGTACTTC. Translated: CASSSLSYEQYF.

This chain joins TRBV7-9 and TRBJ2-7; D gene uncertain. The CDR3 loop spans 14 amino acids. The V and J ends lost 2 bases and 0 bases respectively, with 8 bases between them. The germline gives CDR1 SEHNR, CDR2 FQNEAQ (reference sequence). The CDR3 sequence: CASSLKGTSYEQYF. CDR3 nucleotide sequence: TGTGCCAGCAGCTTAAAAGGTACCTCCTACGAGCAGTACTTC.

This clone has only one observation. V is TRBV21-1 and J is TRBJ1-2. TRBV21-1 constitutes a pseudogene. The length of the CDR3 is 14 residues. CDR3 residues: CASTPRTGLYGYTF. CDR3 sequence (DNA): TGTGCCAGCACCCCGAGGACCGGGCTATATGGCTACACCTTC.

CDR3 amino acids: CASSLILRSLGLAGNEQYF. For the CDR3, the DNA is TGCGCCAGCAGCTTGATTTTGAGAAGCCTCGGACTAGCGGGAAACGAGCAGTACTTC. The chain has TRBV5-1 and TRBJ2-7, with 12 nucleotides matching TRBD2. J was trimmed by 5 bases and V by 1 base; bases with no gene match: 16. Looked up from germline, CDR1 is SGHRS and CDR2 is YFSETQ. This CDR3 comprises 19 residues.

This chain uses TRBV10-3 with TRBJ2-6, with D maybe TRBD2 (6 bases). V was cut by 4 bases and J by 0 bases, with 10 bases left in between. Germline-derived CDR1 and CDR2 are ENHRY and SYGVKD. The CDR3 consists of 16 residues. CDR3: CAISALGGSGANVLTF. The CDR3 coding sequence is TGTGCCATCAGTGCCCTCGGGGGCTCTGGGGCCAACGTCCTGACTTTC.